The clone carrying this TCR beta chain was observed once. Repertoires were generated with immunoSEQ multiplex PCR, while TCRdb's copy carries only in-frame clones and drops some. This sample has approximately 330,000 clones, with around four fifths found just once. These data belong to a study of cytotoxic CD8 clonotypes in ibrutinib-treated CLL. Whole-study context: Of a cohort that held some 12 relapsed/refractory and some 14 treatment-naive patients, 17 to 18 were IGHV unmutated.

With V trimmed by 5 bases and J by 14 bases, 11 bases remained unmatched. The CDR3 totals 13 residues. The germline gives CDR1 GTSNPN, CDR2 SVGIG (reference sequence). This sample comprised PBMCs, obtained before ibrutinib treatment. J is TRBJ1-4 and V is TRBV30; 10 nucleotides match TRBD1. The receptor was isolated from a human donor with chronic lymphocytic leukemia. The CDR3 sequence is CAWDPGQGLRLFF. DNA of the CDR3: TGTGCCTGGGATCCGGGACAGGGGTTGCGGCTGTTTTTT. Full variable domain (rest looked up from reference TRBV30 and TRBJ1-4): SQTIHQWPATLVQPVGSPLSLECTVEGTSNPNLYWYRQAAGRGLQLLFYSVGIGQISSEVPQNLSASRPQDRQFILSSKKLLLSDSGFYLCAWDPGQGLRLFFGSGTQLSVL.